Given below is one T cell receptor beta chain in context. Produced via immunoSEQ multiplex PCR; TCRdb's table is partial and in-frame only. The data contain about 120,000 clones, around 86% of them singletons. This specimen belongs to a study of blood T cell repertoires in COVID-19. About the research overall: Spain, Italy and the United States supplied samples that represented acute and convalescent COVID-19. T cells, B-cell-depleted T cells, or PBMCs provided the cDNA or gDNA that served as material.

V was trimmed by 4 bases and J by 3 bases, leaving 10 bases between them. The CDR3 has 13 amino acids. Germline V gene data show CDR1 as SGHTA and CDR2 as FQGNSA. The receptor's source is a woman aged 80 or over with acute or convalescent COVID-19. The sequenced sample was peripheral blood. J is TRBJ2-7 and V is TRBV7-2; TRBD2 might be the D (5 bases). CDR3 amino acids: CASSWRANYEQYF. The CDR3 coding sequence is TGTGCCAGCAGCTGGCGGGCCAACTACGAGCAGTACTTC.